The 4 T cell receptor beta chains reported below all come from one sample, sequenced in a study of T cells after yellow fever vaccination. Via MiXCR, TCRdb re-called the 5' RACE reads, giving one row per CDR3 protein. The table shows around 550,000 distinct CDR3 sequences, with around 21% occurring only once. This specimen was PBMCs, taken 15 days after the yellow fever booster vaccination. These receptors all come from a young man who received the YFV17D yellow fever vaccine.

This chain uses TRBV2 with TRBJ2-3; a possible D gene is TRBD2 (6 bases). The CDR3 covers 13 residues. Trimming pared 3 bases from V and 7 bases from J, leaving 11 bases between. Germline assignment: CDR1 SNHLY and CDR2 FYNNEI. CDR3 sequence (DNA): TGTGCCAGCAGTGAGGTAGCGGAATATACGCAGTATTTT. Translating gives CASSEVAEYTQYF.

The CDR3 coding sequence is TGCAGTGCTAGAGATCGGCGGAGTCCTGAGCAGTTCTTC. Amino acids: CSARDRRSPEQFF. This chain uses TRBV20-1 with TRBJ2-1; D not resolved. Trimming stripped 0 bases from V and 9 bases from J, with 12 bases between. The germline V gene has CDR1 DFQATT and CDR2 SNEGSKA (reference sequence). This CDR3 comprises 13 residues.

This clonotype was seen more than once but under ten times. The chain employs TRBV6-2 or TRBV6-3 and TRBJ2-2, with 7 bases aligning to TRBD1. Germline lookup yields CDR1 MNHEY and CDR2 SVGEGT. V dropped 6 bases and J dropped 4; count of bases not matched to a gene: 8. The CDR3 sequence is 15 residues long. In DNA form, the CDR3 reads TGTGCCAGCAGCCATCGGGACAGACCCACCGGGGAGCTGTTTTTT. Its translation: CASSHRDRPTGELFF.

The chain has TRBV3-1 and TRBJ1-5; maybe TRBD1 (6 bases). V lost 2 bases to trimming and J lost 7 bases, with 18 bases between them. The germline V gene encodes CDR1 LGHDT and CDR2 YNNKEL (reference sequence). The CDR3 runs to 16 residues. The CDR3 DNA follows: TGTGCCAGCAGCCAAAGGACGAACAGGGATGGGCAGCCCCAGCATTTT. It codes for CASSQRTNRDGQPQHF.